The next 15 T cell receptor beta chains were all read from a single sample in a study of cytomegalovirus exposure and HLA in healthy donors. Primers: 60 Vbeta forward and 13 Jbeta reverse. Profiled with immunoSEQ multiplex PCR; TCRdb holds only in-frame clones, not every one. The sample lists some 180,000 clones, over 80% occurring once. Sample: PBMCs. These receptors originate from a girl between 10 and 17 years old in good health and CMV-seropositive.

The J gene is TRBJ1-2, the V gene TRBV10-3, with a weak D call TRBD1 (5 bases). Trimming pared 7 bases from V and 7 bases from J, leaving 19 bases between. There are 14 residues in the CDR3. Germline V gene data show CDR1 as ENHRY and CDR2 as SYGVKD. The DNA for the CDR3 is TGTGCCATCACGGCAGGGCGCCTTACTGGTGGCTACACCTTC. It specifies CAITAGRLTGGYTF.

The chain combines TRBV5-4 with TRBJ2-1, with 12 bases identical to TRBD2. This CDR3 has 19 residues. From germline, CDR1 is SGHNT and CDR2 YYREEE (reference sequence). The V gene end was trimmed by 1 base and the J gene end by 7 bases; junction bases not matched to a gene: 15. The CDR3 spells CASSLSRLAGVRIVNEQFF. The CDR3 DNA is TGTGCCAGCAGCTTGAGTAGACTAGCGGGAGTAAGGATCGTGAATGAGCAGTTCTTC.

The J gene is TRBJ1-5, the V gene TRBV10-3, with a weak D call TRBD1 (6 bases). CDR1 and CDR2 (germline): ENHRY, SYGVKD. V lost 4 bases and J 5 bases, leaving 9 bases between the germline ends. The CDR3 has 13 amino acids. CDR3 loop: CAISGTVYQPQHF. The CDR3 DNA reads TGTGCCATCAGTGGGACAGTTTATCAGCCCCAGCATTTT.

The chain joins TRBV4-1 to TRBJ2-7; 9 nucleotides line up with TRBD1. This CDR3 is built from 16 residues. V was pared by 4 bases and J by 5 bases, with 12 bases of the junction left unmatched. Germline loops: CDR1 MGHRA, CDR2 YSYEKL. The CDR3 loop is CASSRTRDRAINEQYF. Written as DNA, the CDR3 is TGCGCCAGCAGCCGTACCCGGGACAGGGCCATCAACGAGCAGTACTTC.

The chain joins TRBV30 to TRBJ1-5, with D uncertain. V shed 3 bases and J shed 4 bases, with 16 bases lying between them. This CDR3 spans 15 amino acids. From germline, CDR1 is GTSNPN and CDR2 SVGIG (reference sequence). CDR3 region: CAWRIDGGSNQPQHF. CDR3 bases: TGTGCCTGGAGGATTGATGGAGGGAGTAATCAGCCCCAGCATTTT.

The chain employs TRBV27 and TRBJ2-3; 10 bases line up with TRBD2. After removal of 9 bases from V and 1 base from J, the junction contained 1 base not matched to a gene. CDR3 length: 13 residues. CDR1 is MNHEY and CDR2 is SMNVEV in the germline V gene (reference sequence). The CDR3 DNA follows: TGTGCCAGTGGACTAGCGGGCACAGATACGCAGTATTTT. This encodes CASGLAGTDTQYF.

The V gene is TRBV5-8, the J gene TRBJ1-5; TRBD1 is a possible D gene (6 bases). This CDR3 region has 14 residues. The germline V gene has CDR1 SGHTS and CDR2 YDEGEE. V was cut by 4 bases and J by 5 bases, with 13 bases left in between. The CDR3 region is CASSPGTNYQPQHF. The CDR3 nucleotides are TGTGCCAGCAGCCCGGGGACAAACTATCAGCCCCAGCATTTT. The full variable domain, with the rest looked up from reference TRBV5-8 and TRBJ1-5, is EAGVTQSPTHLIKTRGQQATLRCSPISGHTSVYWYQQALGLGLQFLLWYDEGEERNRGNFPPRFSGRQFPNYSSELNVNALELEDSALYLCASSPGTNYQPQHFGDGTRLSIL.

In its sample, this clone was seen a few times. V usage is TRBV10-2 and J usage is TRBJ1-1, with unresolved D. The CDR3 length is 15 residues. Trimming stripped 2 bases from V and 4 bases from J, with 14 bases between. The germline V gene encodes CDR1 WSHSY and CDR2 SAAADI. CDR3 protein: CASSEPPTPSTEAFF. The CDR3 region has the DNA TGCGCCAGCAGTGAGCCTCCGACACCCTCCACTGAAGCTTTCTTT.

The chain carries TRBV29-1 and TRBJ2-5; weak D call: TRBD1 (5 bases). V shed 0 bases and J shed 7 bases, with 12 bases lying between them. The CDR3 extends over 13 amino acids. CDR1 and CDR2 (germline): SQVTM, ANQGSEA. CDR3 in DNA: TGCAGCGTTGAAGAAAGCAGAAGGGGGACCCAGTACTTC. Residues: CSVEESRRGTQYF.

The chain recombines TRBV5-1 with TRBJ2-2; D is uncertain. The CDR3 loop spans 15 amino acids. V was trimmed by 1 base and J by 0 bases, leaving 7 bases between them. CDR1 SGHRS and CDR2 YFSETQ come from the germline V gene. The CDR3 DNA reads TGCGCCAGCAGCTTGCGAGAGGCGAACACCGGGGAGCTGTTTTTT. It codes for CASSLREANTGELFF.

The chain carries TRBV10-3 and TRBJ2-2, with 9 positions matching TRBD1. In germline, CDR1 is ENHRY, CDR2 SYGVKD. The CDR3 contains 15 residues. V was pared by 10 bases and J by 5 bases, with 11 bases of the junction left unmatched. The chain's CDR3 is CATEDRGGLTGELFF. The CDR3 coding sequence is TGTGCCACCGAGGACAGGGGCGGGTTGACCGGGGAGCTGTTTTTT.

The chain combines TRBV9 with TRBJ2-3, with 11 bases lining up with TRBD1. The CDR3 runs to 17 residues. Germline trimming cut 0 bases from V and 4 bases from J; bases unmatched to any gene: 7. Germline V gives CDR1 SGDLS, CDR2 YYNGEE. In DNA, the CDR3 is TGTGCCAGCAGCGTAGCCCAGGACAGGGGGCCCTCAGATACGCAGTATTTT. As protein: CASSVAQDRGPSDTQYF.

This clone was seen once. The V and J genes are TRBV7-9 and TRBJ2-3; TRBD2 aligns across 7 bases. Germline-derived CDR1 and CDR2 are SEHNR and FQNEAQ (reference sequence). The CDR3 has 15 amino acids. V gave up 1 base and J gave up 4 bases; unmatched junction bases: 5. CDR3 DNA: TGTGCCAGCAGCTTAGTCGCGGGAGAAGCAGATACGCAGTATTTT. It codes for CASSLVAGEADTQYF.

The genes are TRBV29-1 and TRBJ1-5; 10 positions agree with TRBD1. The junction had 4 bases not matched to a gene; V was cut back by 6 bases and J by 2 bases. This CDR3 has 14 residues. Germline-derived CDR1 and CDR2 are SQVTM and ANQGSEA. The CDR3 bases are TGCAGCGTATCCGGGACAGGGGGCAATCAGCCCCAGCATTTT. Residues: CSVSGTGGNQPQHF.

The chain carries TRBV11-2 and TRBJ2-1; 12 bases are a match to TRBD2. The germline gives CDR1 SGHAT, CDR2 FQNNGV. V lost 4 bases and J lost 0; bases outside the gene matches: 7. The CDR3 contains 18 residues. The CDR3 sequence is CASSSPTSGRPSYNEQFF. The CDR3 bases are TGTGCCAGCAGCTCGCCCACTAGCGGGAGGCCCTCCTACAATGAGCAGTTCTTC.